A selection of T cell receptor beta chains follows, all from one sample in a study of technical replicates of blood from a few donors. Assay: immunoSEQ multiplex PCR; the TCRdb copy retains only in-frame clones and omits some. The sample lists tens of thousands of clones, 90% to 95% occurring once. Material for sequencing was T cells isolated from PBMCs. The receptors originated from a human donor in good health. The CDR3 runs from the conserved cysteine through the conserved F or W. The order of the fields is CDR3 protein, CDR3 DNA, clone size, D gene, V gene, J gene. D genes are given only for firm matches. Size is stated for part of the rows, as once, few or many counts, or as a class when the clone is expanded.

CASSLAYRGLNQPQHF	TGTGCCAGCAGTTTAGCCTACAGGGGCCTTAATCAGCCCCAGCATTTT	NA	TRBD1	TRBV28	TRBJ1-5
CASSQETLEANTGELFF	TGCGCCAGCAGCCAAGAAACCCTAGAGGCGAACACCGGGGAGCTGTTTTTT	NA	NA	TRBV4-1	TRBJ2-2
CASSLDAGPYEQYF	TGTGCCAGCAGCTTAGATGCAGGGCCCTACGAGCAGTACTTC	NA	NA	TRBV7-8	TRBJ2-7
CASSWGGVTSTDTQYF	TGTGCCAGCAGCTGGGGGGGAGTTACTAGCACAGATACGCAGTATTTT	once	TRBD2	TRBV11-2	TRBJ2-3
CASSPLPGTEAYNEQFF	TGTGCCAGCAGTCCACTCCCCGGGACAGAGGCCTACAATGAGCAGTTCTTC	once	TRBD1	TRBV27	TRBJ2-1
CASSYSGGSTEAFF	TGTGCCAGCAGTTACTCGGGGGGTTCCACTGAAGCTTTCTTT	NA	NA	TRBV6-6	TRBJ1-1
CASYRGRYTEAFF	TGTGCCAGTTACAGGGGGCGGTACACTGAAGCTTTCTTT	NA	TRBD1	TRBV6-5	TRBJ1-1
CASLADNSHEQYF	TGTGCCAGCCTCGCGGACAACTCTCACGAGCAGTACTTC	NA	NA	TRBV6-1	TRBJ2-7
CASSLRGGSTNEKLFF	TGCGCCAGCAGTTTGAGGGGAGGGTCGACTAATGAAAAACTGTTTTTT	once	NA	TRBV5-1	TRBJ1-4
CASSSTQGYEQYF	TGTGCCAGCAGCTCAACACAGGGCTACGAGCAGTACTTC	NA	NA	TRBV11-2	TRBJ2-7
CASSLATTGMNTEAFF	TGCGCCAGCAGCTTGGCCACGACAGGGATGAACACTGAAGCTTTCTTT	NA	TRBD1	TRBV5-1	TRBJ1-1
CASSTPIREHFPF	TGTGCCAGCAGTACCCCCATCCGGGAGCACTTTCCCTTC	NA	NA	TRBV6-4	TRBJ2-7
CASSVATSGMQLVGELFF	TGTGCCAGCAGCGTCGCGACTAGCGGGATGCAATTGGTCGGGGAGCTGTTTTTT	NA	TRBD2	TRBV9	TRBJ2-2
CASSRTGGGGYGYTF	TGTGCCAGCAGTCGGACAGGGGGTGGGGGCTATGGCTACACCTTC	NA	TRBD1	TRBV2	TRBJ1-2
CASSLEAGGLDTQYF	TGTGCCAGCAGCTTAGAGGCGGGGGGCTTAGATACGCAGTATTTT	NA	TRBD2	TRBV11-2	TRBJ2-3
CASSLRGGGMAYITF	TGTGCCAGCAGTTTAAGAGGGGGGGGCATGGCCTACATCACCTTC	NA	NA	TRBV28	TRBJ1-2
CASSLGQGSSSGANVLTF	TGTGCCAGCAGCCTCGGACAGGGGTCTAGCTCTGGGGCCAACGTCCTGACTTTC	NA	TRBD1	TRBV11-2	TRBJ2-6
CASSIDLDREAFF	TGTGCCAGTAGTATAGACCTAGACAGGGAAGCTTTCTTT	NA	NA	TRBV19	TRBJ1-1
CSVGLRLLDTEAFF	TGCAGCGTTGGGTTGCGACTGCTGGACACTGAAGCTTTCTTT	NA	NA	TRBV29-1	TRBJ1-1
CASSLNNRGRTALYGYTF	TGTGCCAGCAGCTTGAACAACAGGGGACGGACGGCCCTCTATGGCTACACCTTC	once	TRBD1	TRBV5-5	TRBJ1-2
CASSRGWDRAYEQYF	TGTGCCAGCAGCCGGGGATGGGACAGAGCCTACGAGCAGTACTTC	NA	TRBD1	TRBV6-5	TRBJ2-7
CASSPIPPTSGKTDTQYF	TGTGCCAGCTCACCCATTCCCCCGACTAGCGGAAAAACAGATACGCAGTATTTT	NA	TRBD2	TRBV18	TRBJ2-3
CASSLAGGRSETQYF	TGTGCCAGCAGCTTGGCCGGGGGGCGCTCAGAGACCCAGTACTTC	NA	NA	TRBV5-4	TRBJ2-5
CASSLGWTRRSSGTAGELFF	TGTGCCAGCAGCTTAGGTTGGACTAGGAGATCGAGTGGAACCGCCGGGGAGCTGTTTTTT	NA	TRBD2	TRBV7-6	TRBJ2-2
CASSQAGTSGSLQYF	TGCGCCAGCAGCCAAGCCGGGACTAGCGGGAGCCTGCAGTACTTC	NA	TRBD2	TRBV4-1	TRBJ2-7
CASRTGQGKNTEAFF	TGTGCCAGCAGAACCGGACAGGGGAAAAACACTGAAGCTTTCTTT	NA	TRBD1	TRBV11-3	TRBJ1-1
CASSLSLGQGVPGELFF	TGTGCCAGCAGCTTGAGCCTGGGACAGGGGGTCCCCGGGGAGCTGTTTTTT	NA	TRBD1	TRBV5-4	TRBJ2-2
CASSVRGTSGMVGQFF	TGTGCCAGCAGCGTGAGAGGGACTAGCGGGATGGTAGGGCAGTTCTTC	NA	TRBD2	TRBV9	TRBJ2-1
CASSRRPDSSYNEQFF	TGTGCCAGCAGCCGACGCCCTGACAGTTCCTACAATGAGCAGTTCTTC	NA	NA	TRBV7-9	TRBJ2-1
CASSEGTLGGYWGSSTDTQYF	TGTGCCAGCAGTGAAGGTACTTTAGGCGGGTACTGGGGAAGCAGCACAGATACGCAGTATTTT	NA	NA	TRBV2	TRBJ2-3
CASSSTQGYERDEQYF	TGTGCCAGCAGCTCCACCCAAGGCTACGAGAGGGACGAGCAGTACTTC	NA	NA	TRBV5-6	TRBJ2-7
CASSYAQGAAGELFF	TGTGCCAGCAGTTACGCGCAGGGGGCAGCCGGGGAGCTGTTTTTT	NA	TRBD1	TRBV6-5	TRBJ2-2
CASSLYGTGGFGNQPQHF	TGTGCCAGCAGCCTGTATGGGACAGGGGGATTCGGCAATCAGCCCCAGCATTTT	NA	TRBD1	TRBV27	TRBJ1-5
CASSFSPDSRPGYGYTF	TGTGCCAGCAGCTTCTCCCCCGACAGTCGCCCAGGCTATGGCTACACCTTC	NA	NA	TRBV7-3	TRBJ1-2
CASSPPRGGYTF	TGTGCCAGCTCACCCCCCAGGGGCGGCTACACCTTC	NA	NA	TRBV18	TRBJ1-2
CASSLVGRGASGNTIYF	TGTGCCAGCAGCTTGGTGGGCAGGGGGGCGTCTGGAAACACCATATATTTT	NA	TRBD1	TRBV5-6	TRBJ1-3
CASSQETATDTQYF	TGCGCCAGCAGCCAAGAAACAGCCACAGATACGCAGTATTTT	NA	NA	TRBV4-1	TRBJ2-3
CAWSVDRGYVGYTF	TGTGCCTGGAGTGTAGACAGGGGGTACGTCGGCTACACCTTC	NA	TRBD1	TRBV30	TRBJ1-2
CATNRPDRGAYEQYF	TGTGCCACCAATAGGCCGGACAGGGGAGCCTACGAGCAGTACTTC	once	TRBD1	TRBV2	TRBJ2-7
CASSLTGFATNEKLFF	TGTGCCAGCAGCCTCACAGGTTTTGCAACTAATGAAAAACTGTTTTTT	NA	NA	TRBV7-9	TRBJ1-4
CASSQTSGMADTQYF	TGTGCCAGCTCACAGACTAGCGGTATGGCAGATACGCAGTATTTT	NA	TRBD2	TRBV18	TRBJ2-3
CASSPGYLGARQPQHF	TGCGCCAGCAGTCCGGGGTATTTGGGGGCAAGGCAGCCCCAGCATTTT	NA	NA	TRBV4-1	TRBJ1-5
CASSLSAPQGGRNEQFF	TGTGCCAGCAGTTTATCGGCCCCCCAGGGCGGACGCAATGAGCAGTTCTTC	NA	NA	TRBV27	TRBJ2-1
CASSSKRAPQETQYF	TGTGCCAGCAGCAGTAAGAGGGCTCCACAAGAGACCCAGTACTTC	NA	NA	TRBV5-4	TRBJ2-5
CSVEVRGSYGYTF	TGCAGCGTTGAGGTTCGGGGGAGCTATGGCTACACCTTC	NA	NA	TRBV29-1	TRBJ1-2
CASSLSGISYEQYF	TGCGCCAGCAGTTTATCAGGGATCTCCTACGAGCAGTACTTC	once	NA	TRBV10-2	TRBJ2-7
CASSILGGYGHEQYF	TGTGCCAGTAGTATACTAGGGGGCTATGGCCACGAGCAGTACTTC	NA	TRBD1	TRBV19	TRBJ2-7
CASSGETSGSYNEQFF	TGTGCCAGCAGCGGAGAGACTAGCGGGAGCTACAATGAGCAGTTCTTC	NA	TRBD2	TRBV13	TRBJ2-1
CSLGEGGVNEQFF	TGCAGCCTCGGAGAGGGTGGCGTCAATGAGCAGTTCTTC	NA	NA	TRBV29-1	TRBJ2-1
CASSLGGTGELFF	TGTGCCAGCAGCCTCGGGGGCACCGGGGAGCTGTTTTTT	NA	NA	TRBV11-2	TRBJ2-2
CASRQQVANSPLHF	TGTGCCAGCAGACAGCAGGTTGCTAATTCACCCCTCCACTTT	NA	NA	TRBV6-1	TRBJ1-6
CAIRDPAGTARNTEAFF	TGTGCCATCAGGGATCCCGCGGGGACGGCCAGGAACACTGAAGCTTTCTTT	NA	NA	TRBV10-3	TRBJ1-1
CASSIDRVTWETQYF	TGTGCCAGCAGTATCGACAGGGTGACCTGGGAGACCCAGTACTTC	NA	TRBD1	TRBV28	TRBJ2-5
CASSSRLAGGTDTQYF	TGTGCCAGCAGTTCCAGACTAGCGGGGGGCACAGATACGCAGTATTTT	NA	TRBD2	TRBV6-5	TRBJ2-3
CASSLAGGDTQYF	TGCGCCAGCAGCTTAGCGGGAGGAGATACGCAGTATTTT	NA	TRBD2	TRBV5-1	TRBJ2-3
CASKVGTGDEKLFF	TGTGCCAGCAAAGTCGGGACAGGTGATGAAAAACTGTTTTTT	NA	TRBD1	TRBV2	TRBJ1-4